This T cell receptor beta chain stems from a study of T cell repertoires in cytomegalovirus infection. A few counts support this clonotype. The target antigen is unknown. TCRdb re-called the reads with MiXCR, one entry per CDR3 protein. The table has roughly 350,000 distinct CDR3 sequences, roughly 36% seen once; the top ten hold approximately 12%. Trimming took off 4 bases at V and 5 bases at J, with 21 bases between the two ends. This CDR3 has 16 residues. The germline gives CDR1 MNHNY, CDR2 SVGAGI (reference sequence). Sequences were derived from cultured PBMCs, sampled from culture after CMV antigen stimulation. This chain links TRBV6-6 with TRBJ2-7, with D possibly being TRBD1 (5 bases). The origin of this receptor is a human donor in good health (CMV status not recorded). Some clones in this sample may be carry-over from other donors' samples. The CDR3 coding sequence is TGTGCCAGCAGTTTAGGGGCCAGGCTAGGCGTAAACGAGCAGTACGTC. Amino acids: CASSLGARLGVNEQYV.